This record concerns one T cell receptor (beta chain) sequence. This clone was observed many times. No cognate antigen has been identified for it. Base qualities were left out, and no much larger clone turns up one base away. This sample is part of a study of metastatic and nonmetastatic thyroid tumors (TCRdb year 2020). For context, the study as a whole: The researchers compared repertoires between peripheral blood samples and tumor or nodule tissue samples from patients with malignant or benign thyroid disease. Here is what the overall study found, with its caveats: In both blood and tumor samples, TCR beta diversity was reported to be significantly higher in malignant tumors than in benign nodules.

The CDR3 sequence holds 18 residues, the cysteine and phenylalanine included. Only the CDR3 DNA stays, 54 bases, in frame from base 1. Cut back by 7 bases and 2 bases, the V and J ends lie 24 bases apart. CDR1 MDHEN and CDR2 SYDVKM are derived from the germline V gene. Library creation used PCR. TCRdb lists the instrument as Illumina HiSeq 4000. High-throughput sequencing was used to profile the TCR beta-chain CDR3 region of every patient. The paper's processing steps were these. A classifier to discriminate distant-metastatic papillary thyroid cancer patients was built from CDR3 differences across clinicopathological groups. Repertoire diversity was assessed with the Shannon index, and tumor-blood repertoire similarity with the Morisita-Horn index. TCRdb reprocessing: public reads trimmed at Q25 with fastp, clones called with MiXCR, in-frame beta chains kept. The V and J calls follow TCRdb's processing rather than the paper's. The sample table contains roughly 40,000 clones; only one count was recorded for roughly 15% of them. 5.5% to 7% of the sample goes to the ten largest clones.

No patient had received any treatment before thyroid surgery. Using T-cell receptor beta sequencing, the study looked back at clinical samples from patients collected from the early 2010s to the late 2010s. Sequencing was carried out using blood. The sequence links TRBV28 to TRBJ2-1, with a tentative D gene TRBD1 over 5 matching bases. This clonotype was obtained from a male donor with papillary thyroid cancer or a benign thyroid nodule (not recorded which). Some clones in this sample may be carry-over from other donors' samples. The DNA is TGTGCCAGCAAGGATAAACGCCCCTCCCAAGGGGCCTACAATGAGCAGTTCTTC. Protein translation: CASKDKRPSQGAYNEQFF.